This TCR beta chain was found in a study of human T cells and chemical hapten exposure. The overall study: Variability of per-sample TCR yields stemmed mainly from small differences in pooled library volume.

TCRdb analysed the RACE reads with MiXCR anew, one entry per CDR3 protein. The table has 350,000 to 400,000 distinct CDR3 sequences, less than 6.5% seen once. Stated time point: pre-sensitization, week 0. The treatment is: therapeutic diphenylcyclopropenone sensitization with weekly scalp DPC. Extraction yielded total RNA from whole blood (unfractionated). This clonotype was seen at least ten times. What it binds is unknown. Study observations and caveats: With regard to DPC sensitization, TCRs above 1 in 1000 frequency did not change.

The V segment lost 2 bases and the J segment 2 bases; nucleotides outside the gene matches: 15. The V gene's germline CDR1 is SGHAT and CDR2 FQNNGV. The CDR3 runs to 21 residues. The sequence was obtained from a woman aged 50 to 60 with alopecia areata. Some clones in this sample may be carry-over from other donors' samples. Sequencing used whole blood, obtained in connection with sensitization to the hapten diphenylcyclopropenone (DPC). The chain carries TRBV11-2 and TRBJ2-1; 13 nucleotides align to TRBD2. The CDR3 DNA sequence: TGTGCCAGCAGCTTAAGGGGCCCAACTAGCGGGAGGGCCAACGCCTACAATGAGCAGTTCTTC. It codes for CASSLRGPTSGRANAYNEQFF. The full variable domain, in which reference TRBV11-2 and TRBJ2-1 provide the parts outside the CDR3, is EAGVAQSPRYKIIEKRQSVAFWCNPISGHATLYWYQQILGQGPKLLIQFQNNGVVDDSQLPKDRFSAERLKGVDSTLKIQPAKLEDSAVYLCASSLRGPTSGRANAYNEQFFGPGTRLTVL.